One and the same sample provided the 31 T cell receptor beta chains below, sequenced in a study of cytomegalovirus exposure and HLA in healthy donors. Researchers ran the PCR with 60 Vbeta and 13 Jbeta primers. Using immunoSEQ multiplex PCR, the repertoire was profiled, and TCRdb retains in-frame clones only, with some absent. The sample carries about 190,000 clones, about 81% recorded once. The sequenced sample was PBMCs. The receptors here all came from a woman aged 18 to 35 in good health and CMV-seronegative.

The chain links TRBV7-2 to TRBJ1-1; D is possibly TRBD1 (5 bases). Trimming stripped 4 bases from V and 4 bases from J, with 16 bases between. The CDR3 is 15 residues long. Germline loops: CDR1 SGHTA, CDR2 FQGNSA. The DNA for the CDR3 is TGTGCCAGCAGCTCTGGCGGGGGAATCTCCACTGAAGCTTTCTTT. This gives the protein CASSSGGGISTEAFF. Supplemented by reference TRBV7-2 and TRBJ1-1, the full variable domain reads GAGVSQSPSNKVTEKGKDVELRCDPISGHTALYWYRQSLGQGLEFLIYFQGNSAPDKSGLPSDRFSAERTGGSVSTLTIQRTQQEDSAVYLCASSSGGGISTEAFFGQGTRLTVV.

The gene calls are TRBV7-2 and TRBJ2-1, with 10 nucleotides matching TRBD2. The CDR3 has 18 residues. V gave up 2 bases and J gave up 2 bases; unmatched junction bases: 9. The germline V gene encodes CDR1 SGHTA and CDR2 FQGNSA. For the CDR3, the DNA is TGTGCCAGCAGCTTAAGAGCGGGGGGGCTTTTAACCTACAATGAGCAGTTCTTC. This gives the protein CASSLRAGGLLTYNEQFF.

The V call is TRBV6-1, the J call TRBJ2-3, with 9 nucleotides matching TRBD1. Per germline, CDR1 MNHNS and CDR2 SASEGT. The V and J ends lost 11 bases and 3 bases, in that order; junction bases with no gene match: 12. This CDR3 comprises 15 residues. CDR3 amino acids: CAGTGTGFGTDTQYF. The CDR3, as DNA: TGTGCCGGGACAGGGACAGGGTTTGGTACAGATACGCAGTATTTT.

This clone was counted between two and nine times. This chain links TRBV2 with TRBJ1-5, with a weak D call TRBD1 (5 bases). Germline CDR1 reads SNHLY; CDR2 reads FYNNEI. V dropped 5 bases and J dropped 0 bases, with 11 bases sitting between them. The CDR3 is made up of 15 amino acids. The CDR3 DNA reads as TGTGCCAGCAGTCTGAAGGGGCTTAGCAATCAGCCCCAGCATTTT. Its translation: CASSLKGLSNQPQHF.

This chain joins TRBV15 and TRBJ2-7; TRBD1 matches at 9 bases. Per germline, CDR1 LNHNV and CDR2 YYDKDF (reference sequence). J gave up 5 bases and V 2 bases, and 7 bases lay outside the gene matches. This CDR3 has 15 residues. The CDR3 bases are TGTGCCACCAGCAGACCGGGACAGGGACGCCACGAGCAGTACTTC. Its translation is CATSRPGQGRHEQYF.

This chain joins TRBV4-1 and TRBJ2-7; weak D call: TRBD2 (6 bases). CDR3 length equals 13 residues. Trimming left V 0 bases short and J 6 bases short, with 9 bases between. Germline CDR1 and CDR2: MGHRA and YSYEKL. In nucleotides, the CDR3 is TGCGCCAGCAGCCAAGAAATCGGGAGCGAGCAGTACTTC. Encoded protein: CASSQEIGSEQYF.

The chain carries TRBV6-1 and TRBJ1-5; D gene unclear. Germline CDR1 reads MNHNS; CDR2 reads SASEGT. The CDR3 extends over 16 amino acids. V lost 1 base, J lost 3 bases, and 13 bases lay in between. In DNA, the CDR3 is TGTGCCAGCAGTGAAGACGGGGAACCAATCAATCAGCCCCAGCATTTT. The encoded protein is CASSEDGEPINQPQHF.

CDR3 region: CASTLGGPVQPQHF. DNA of the CDR3: TGTGCCAGTACCCTCGGGGGGCCGGTTCAGCCCCAGCATTTT. The rearrangement joins TRBV19 to TRBJ1-5; D is possibly TRBD1 (6 bases). Germline V gene sequence: CDR1 LNHDA, CDR2 SQIVND (reference sequence). V was trimmed by 7 bases and J by 6 bases, leaving 16 bases between them. The CDR3 is 14 residues long.

V gene TRBV18 combines with J gene TRBJ2-1; D is uncertain. The CDR3 has 12 amino acids. Trimming left V 2 bases short and J 9 bases short, with 8 bases between. CDR1 KGHSH and CDR2 LQKENI come from the germline V gene. CDR3 residues: CASSPVAPEQFF. In DNA, the CDR3 is TGTGCCAGCTCACCAGTGGCTCCTGAGCAGTTCTTC. Full variable domain (outside the CDR3, taken from reference TRBV18 and TRBJ2-1): NAGVMQNPRHLVRRRGQEARLRCSPMKGHSHVYWYRQLPEEGLKFMVYLQKENIIDESGMPKERFSAEFPKEGPSILRIQQVVRGDSAAYFCASSPVAPEQFFGPGTRLTVL.

The genes are TRBV5-1 and TRBJ1-1; TRBD1 agrees at 7 bases. The V gene end was trimmed by 9 bases and the J gene end by 0 bases; junction bases not matched to a gene: 5. The V gene's germline CDR1 is SGHRS and CDR2 YFSETQ. The CDR3 spans 13 residues. The CDR3 loop reads CATRDSLNTEAFF. CDR3 nucleotides: TGCGCCACCCGGGACAGTTTGAACACTGAAGCTTTCTTT.

This clone was recorded a few times. The V call is TRBV10-3, the J call TRBJ1-3; D gene uncertain. CDR3 size: 14 residues. V dropped 3 bases and J dropped 3 bases, with 9 bases sitting between them. From germline, CDR1 is ENHRY and CDR2 SYGVKD. CDR3: CAISDRGGGNTIYF. DNA of the CDR3: TGTGCCATCAGTGATCGCGGAGGTGGAAACACCATATATTTT.

The chain couples TRBV11-3 to TRBJ1-5, with unresolved D. Trimming stripped 0 bases from V and 7 bases from J, with 13 bases between. Per germline, CDR1 SGHNT and CDR2 YENEEA. The CDR3 has 15 residues. The CDR3, as DNA: TGTGCCAGCAGCTTAGATGCCGGGGTTCGGCAGCCCCAGCATTTT. Its protein product is CASSLDAGVRQPQHF.

This clone has just a few counts. V gene TRBV5-6 combines with J gene TRBJ2-5; 8 nucleotides match TRBD1. Germline loops: CDR1 SGHDT, CDR2 YYEEEE. This CDR3 is built from 14 residues. V shed 5 bases, J shed 5 bases, and the junction held 8 bases outside the gene matches. The chain's CDR3 is CASRSRGLGETQYF. The CDR3 DNA reads as TGTGCCAGCAGATCCAGGGGGCTTGGGGAGACCCAGTACTTC.

This rearrangement joins TRBV27 to TRBJ2-7; D is undetermined. Germline V gene sequence: CDR1 MNHEY, CDR2 SMNVEV (reference sequence). The ends were cut back, 5 bases at V and 6 bases at J, with 17 bases in the middle. This CDR3 comprises 14 residues. This CDR3 is CASSPMAAPGEQYF. DNA of the CDR3: TGTGCCAGCAGTCCCATGGCAGCGCCGGGCGAGCAGTACTTC.

This rearrangement joins TRBV5-4 to TRBJ1-5, with a tentative D call TRBD1 (5 bases). Germline CDR1 SGHNT, CDR2 YYREEE (reference sequence). V gave up 7 bases and J gave up 1 base, with 18 bases separating them. The CDR3 spans 16 residues. Here the CDR3 reads CASQDGGARSNQPQHF. The DNA for the CDR3 is TGTGCCAGCCAGGACGGCGGGGCAAGAAGCAATCAGCCCCAGCATTTT.

The chain uses TRBV2 and TRBJ1-1, with D possibly matching TRBD1 (5 bases). CDR1 and CDR2 (germline): SNHLY, FYNNEI. Trimming pared 3 bases from V and 11 bases from J, leaving 22 bases between. This CDR3 spans 15 amino acids. The CDR3 DNA follows: TGTGCCAGCAGTGACTCGGACACGACAACCAGTGGGGCTTTCTTT. As protein: CASSDSDTTTSGAFF.

The chain carries TRBV5-1 and TRBJ2-3; D ambiguous. V lost 0 bases, J lost 2 bases, and 7 bases lay in between. Germline V CDR1 and CDR2: SGHRS, YFSETQ. The CDR3 length is 14 residues. CDR3 nucleotide sequence: TGCGCCAGCAGCTTGGTCGCGATCACAGATACGCAGTATTTT. It codes for CASSLVAITDTQYF.

This clone appeared a single time. The CDR3 sequence is CASSSSGLTNEQFF. CDR3 bases: TGTGCCAGCAGCTCCTCGGGACTCACTAATGAGCAGTTCTTC. The chain is built from TRBV7-2 and TRBJ2-1; maybe TRBD2 (6 bases). V was cut by 4 bases and J by 7 bases, with 14 bases left in between. Germline CDR1 SGHTA, CDR2 FQGNSA. The CDR3 runs to 14 residues.

CDR3 residues: CASSLGATGTDTQYF. The CDR3 DNA follows: TGCGCCAGCAGCTTGGGAGCGACAGGTACAGATACGCAGTATTTT. The J gene is TRBJ2-3, the V gene TRBV5-1; D possibly corresponds to TRBD1 (6 bases). V gave up 0 bases and J gave up 3 bases, with 11 bases separating them. There are 15 residues in the CDR3. Germline lookup yields CDR1 SGHRS and CDR2 YFSETQ.

The rearrangement uses TRBV5-4 and TRBJ2-3; 9 positions agree with TRBD1. The germline V gene encodes CDR1 SGHNT and CDR2 YYREEE (reference sequence). V was pared by 4 bases and J by 6 bases, with 6 bases of the junction left unmatched. There are 14 residues in the CDR3. The CDR3 sequence is CASSAGQGTDTQYF. In nucleotides, the CDR3 is TGTGCCAGCAGCGCCGGACAGGGGACGGATACGCAGTATTTT.

This clone appeared a few times. The chain joins TRBV30 to TRBJ1-1, with D unclear. The V gene lost 4 bases and the J gene lost 4 bases, with 16 bases spanning the gap. Germline assignment: CDR1 GTSNPN and CDR2 SVGIG (reference sequence). This CDR3 has 14 amino acids. CDR3 DNA: TGTGCCTGGAAAAAAACCCATCGAGGCACTGAAGCTTTCTTT. As protein: CAWKKTHRGTEAFF.

This sequence joins TRBV6-1 and TRBJ2-7; D is perhaps TRBD2 (6 bases). The CDR3 covers 17 residues. Deletions cut 2 bases from V and 1 base from J, with 18 bases between. Germline loops: CDR1 MNHNS, CDR2 SASEGT. CDR3 sequence reads: CASSESWASVSSYEQYF. CDR3 DNA: TGTGCCAGCAGTGAAAGTTGGGCTAGCGTTAGTTCCTACGAGCAGTACTTC.

The chain recombines TRBV2 with TRBJ2-6; no reliable D call. The germline V gene encodes CDR1 SNHLY and CDR2 FYNNEI. The CDR3 is made up of 13 amino acids. Trimming removed 7 bases at V and 0 bases at J, with 4 bases between. The CDR3 coding sequence is TGTGCCAGCACGGGCTCTGGGGCCAACGTCCTGACTTTC. Its protein product is CASTGSGANVLTF.

The V gene is TRBV28, the J gene TRBJ1-3; 7 bases line up with TRBD1. The CDR3 consists of 14 residues. Trimming at V came to 7 bases and at J to 4 bases, leaving 7 bases not matched to a gene. CDR1 is MDHEN, CDR2 SYDVKM, per germline. CDR3 nucleotide sequence: TGTGCCAGCAAGCCCGGGACAGCGGGAAACACCATATATTTT. Translating it yields CASKPGTAGNTIYF.

V and J are TRBV6-4 and TRBJ2-3, with D unclear. The CDR3 sequence is 14 residues long. Trimming took off 5 bases at V and 1 base at J, with 10 bases between the two ends. CDR1 is MRHNA and CDR2 is SNTAGT in the germline V gene. Here the CDR3 DNA reads TGTGCCAGCAGTCTCCTAGACGGCACAGATACGCAGTATTTT. It encodes CASSLLDGTDTQYF.

This clone was observed a handful of times. The gene calls are TRBV7-6 and TRBJ1-2; possibly TRBD1 for D (5 bases). The germline CDR1 and CDR2 sequences are SGHVS and FNYEAQ. V lost 5 bases, J lost 3 bases, and 7 bases lay in between. The CDR3 loop spans 12 amino acids. CDR3 sequence reads: CASSRDYYGYTF. The CDR3 coding sequence is TGTGCCAGCAGCAGGGACTACTATGGCTACACCTTC. The full variable domain, in which reference TRBV7-6 and TRBJ1-2 provide the parts outside the CDR3, is GAGVSQSPRYKVTKRGQDVALRCDPISGHVSLYWYRQALGQGPEFLTYFNYEAQQDKSGLPNDRFSAERPEGSISTLTIQRTEQRDSAMYRCASSRDYYGYTFGSGTRLTVV.

This clone came up once. The V and J genes are TRBV28 and TRBJ2-3, with unresolved D. The length of the CDR3 is 12 residues. V lost 6 bases to trimming and J lost 4 bases, with 8 bases between them. Germline values: CDR1 MDHEN, CDR2 SYDVKM. As DNA, the CDR3 is TGTGCCAGCAGGGCTTTTGCAGATACGCAGTATTTT. Its protein product is CASRAFADTQYF. Full variable domain (missing parts from reference TRBV28 and TRBJ2-3): DVKVTQSSRYLVKRTGEKVFLECVQDMDHENMFWYRQDPGLGLRLIYFSYDVKMKEKGDIPEGYSVSREKKERFSLILESASTNQTSMYLCASRAFADTQYFGPGTRLTVL.

The chain recombines TRBV7-8 with TRBJ1-5, with a possible D match to TRBD1 (5 bases). V dropped 1 base and J dropped 0 bases, with 13 bases sitting between them. The CDR3 loop spans 17 amino acids. CDR1 and CDR2 (germline): SGHVS, FQNEAQ. This CDR3 reads CASSLVSGHHSNQPQHF. CDR3 DNA sequence: TGTGCCAGCAGCTTAGTTTCCGGACACCATAGCAATCAGCCCCAGCATTTT.

The rearrangement links TRBV2 to TRBJ1-1; TRBD1 aligns across 8 bases. Per germline, CDR1 SNHLY and CDR2 FYNNEI. The CDR3 extends over 14 amino acids. The V and J ends lost 4 bases and 1 base, in that order; junction bases with no gene match: 2. This CDR3 reads CASSGGQGNTEAFF. In nucleotides, the CDR3 is TGTGCCAGCAGTGGCGGACAGGGGAACACTGAAGCTTTCTTT.

The V call is TRBV27, the J call TRBJ1-2; D is unresolved. This CDR3 comprises 13 residues. The germline V gene encodes CDR1 MNHEY and CDR2 SMNVEV (reference sequence). Trimming removed 6 bases at V and 4 bases at J, with 12 bases between. The CDR3 here is CASRSGFSYGYTF. The CDR3 region has the DNA TGTGCCAGCAGATCGGGTTTTAGCTATGGCTACACCTTC.

V and J are TRBV5-1 and TRBJ2-1, with 11 bases aligning to TRBD2. The germline V gene has CDR1 SGHRS and CDR2 YFSETQ. CDR3 length equals 15 residues. Unmatched junction bases numbered 8, after V lost 2 bases and J lost 10 bases. The CDR3 DNA sequence: TGCGCCAGCAGCTTCACTAGCGGGAGTCGGGGAGAGCAGTTCTTC. Residues: CASSFTSGSRGEQFF.